The source of this T cell receptor beta chain is a study of shared T cell receptors in the human thymus. V was clipped by 3 bases and J by 8 bases; unmatched bases: 8. CDR3 length: 14 amino acids. Germline CDR1 is LNHDA and CDR2 is SQIVND (reference sequence). Clones were sequenced by immunoSEQ multiplex PCR, and TCRdb holds only the in-frame ones, with some missing. The table shows 450,000 to 650,000 clones, with 78% occurring only once. These data were also filed under a second study, of human thymus T cells. That paper states: It looked as if thymic and blood repertoires used V and J genes in a biased way.

The sequence was obtained from a boy in the first two years of life with a congenital heart defect. J is TRBJ1-2 and V is TRBV19; 8 bases are shared with TRBD1. Sequencing was carried out using thymocytes. The CDR3, as DNA: TGTGCCAGTAGTATGGGGGTGACAGGGGCCGGCTACACCTTC. Translation gives CASSMGVTGAGYTF.